The 11 T cell receptor beta chains listed next were all sequenced from one sample in a study of CD8 T cells in ankylosing spondylitis. TCRdb recomputed calls from the 5' RACE reads with MiXCR, one row per CDR3 protein. This table has roughly 280,000 distinct CDR3 sequences, 20% appearing once. The sequencing sample was made of blood, either unsorted or a sorted T cell fraction (not recorded which). The origin of the receptors is a male donor with ankylosing spondylitis or in good health (not recorded which).

This clonotype was seen a few times. This rearrangement joins TRBV12-3 or TRBV12-4 to TRBJ2-7; D remains unclear. The CDR3 runs to 14 residues. The V end lost 0 bases, the J end lost 1 base, and 7 bases lay between the germline ends. In nucleotides, the CDR3 is TGTGCCAGCAGTTTAGCGGGTAGATCCTACGAGCAGTACGTC. It yields the protein CASSLAGRSYEQYV.

This clonotype was found many times. The chain links TRBV10-1 to TRBJ1-1; possibly TRBD1 for D (5 bases). CDR1 and CDR2 from the germline V gene are WNHNN and SYGVQD (reference sequence). V gave up 10 bases and J gave up 2 bases, with 14 bases separating them. CDR3 length equals 13 residues. The CDR3 loop reads CATSRDRNTEAFF. The CDR3 region has the DNA TGCGCCACCTCCCGGGACCGCAACACTGAAGCTTTCTTT.

The genes are TRBV9 and TRBJ1-1; D remains ambiguous. Between the trimmed V and J ends, which lost 0 bases and 1 base, there was a span of 7 bases. CDR1 is SGDLS, CDR2 YYNGEE, per germline. The CDR3 length is 14 residues. The CDR3 is CASSVAGENTEAFF. The CDR3 DNA reads TGTGCCAGCAGCGTAGCGGGCGAGAACACTGAAGCTTTCTTT.

CDR3 residues: CAISDSRSSEEQYV. CDR3 nucleotides: TGTGCCATCAGCGACAGCCGCTCCTCGGAAGAGCAGTACGTC. The chain carries TRBV10-3 and TRBJ2-7; the D gene is possibly TRBD1 (5 bases). CDR3 length: 14 amino acids. CDR1 is ENHRY and CDR2 is SYGVKD in the germline V gene. Between the trimmed V and J ends, which lost 6 bases and 7 bases, there was a span of 19 bases.

Ten or more counts support this clonotype. The V gene is TRBV28, the J gene TRBJ2-1, with D possibly being TRBD1 (6 bases). CDR1 MDHEN and CDR2 SYDVKM come from the germline V gene. V lost 5 bases and J 8 bases, leaving 16 bases between the germline ends. There are 14 residues in the CDR3. Here the CDR3 DNA reads TGTGCCAGCAGTACCCCTACAGGGCGGGATGAGCAGTTCTTC. The encoded protein is CASSTPTGRDEQFF.

This clonotype was found many times. The V gene is TRBV20-1, the J gene TRBJ2-5; D is possibly TRBD2 (7 bases). This CDR3 comprises 13 residues. The germline CDR1 and CDR2 sequences are DFQATT and SNEGSKA (reference sequence). Trimming left V 8 bases short and J 5 bases short, with 18 bases between. The CDR3 here is CSIKTGGLETQYF. CDR3 bases: TGCAGTATCAAAACCGGGGGGCTGGAGACCCAGTACTTC.

This clonotype occurred a few times. The chain joins TRBV5-1 to TRBJ2-1, with TRBD1 matching 9 bases. This CDR3 region has 14 residues. Unmatched junction bases numbered 7, after V lost 5 bases and J lost 7 bases. Germline CDR1 SGHRS, CDR2 YFSETQ. This chain's CDR3 is CASRYGTGTNEQFF. The CDR3 DNA sequence: TGCGCCAGCAGATACGGGACAGGGACGAATGAGCAGTTCTTC.

This clonotype came up a few times. The V gene is TRBV4-2, the J gene TRBJ2-1; 7 bases line up with TRBD2. Germline assignment: CDR1 LGHNA and CDR2 YNFKEQ. The CDR3 spans 19 residues. V was clipped by 10 bases and J by 0 bases; unmatched bases: 21. CDR3 protein: CANRAITSGVPSSYNEQFF. As DNA, the CDR3 is TGTGCCAACCGGGCCATAACGAGCGGGGTCCCGAGCTCCTACAATGAGCAGTTCTTC.

In its sample, this clonotype was seen a few times. The chain combines TRBV6-5 with TRBJ1-2, with D possibly TRBD1 on 6 matching bases. From germline, CDR1 is MNHEY and CDR2 SVGAGI. There are 15 residues in the CDR3. V was clipped by 2 bases and J by 4 bases, with 14 bases between them. In nucleotides, the CDR3 is TGTGCCAGCAGTTACGGGGGGGCGCAACCCTATGGCTACACCTTC. This encodes CASSYGGAQPYGYTF.

The rearrangement uses TRBV3-1 and TRBJ2-7; a possible D gene is TRBD2 (6 bases). The CDR3 contains 12 residues. Germline CDR1 LGHDT, CDR2 YNNKEL (reference sequence). With 4 bases removed from V and 4 bases from J, the gap between germline ends came to 8 bases. The CDR3 DNA is TGTGCCAGCAGCCGTAGCGGATACGAGCAGTACGTC. This sequence encodes CASSRSGYEQYV.

The V gene is TRBV12-3 or TRBV12-4, the J gene TRBJ2-3; 13 bases are a match to TRBD2. Losses at the gene ends were 6 bases for V and 9 bases for J; bases not matched to a gene: 15. The CDR3 has 17 amino acids. The DNA of the CDR3 is TGTGCCAGCAGGGACGCCCCGACTAGCGGGGGGCGCCGAACGCAGTATTTT. This gives the protein CASRDAPTSGGRRTQYF.